This T cell receptor (beta chain) originates from a study of blood T cells in healthy people across ages. Staff drew approximately 9.7 milliliters of peripheral blood from each donor. Note on this clonotype: Antigen unknown.

A J-beta primer mix and a sample-barcoded 5' primer were used in a second PCR of about 7 to 11 cycles. TCRdb used MiXCR to reprocess the 5' RACE reads, holding one entry per CDR3 protein. The sample lists more than 700,000 distinct CDR3 sequences; approximately 53% were seen once. The V end lost 2 bases, the J end lost 6 bases, and 17 bases lay between the germline ends. The CDR3 sequence is 16 residues long. Germline CDR1 LGHNA, CDR2 YNFKEQ. Study-level points and caveats: Expanded clonotype changes were possibly confounded by unknown donor CMV status. Long-lived donors carried more naive CD4+ cells and greater diversity than aged donors.

The rearrangement links TRBV4-2 to TRBJ1-5; no firm D call. The sequenced sample was blood. This clonotype was sampled from a man older than 75 in good health. The CDR3 loop reads CASSQLLAGQSQPQHF. CDR3 in DNA: TGTGCCAGCAGCCAACTTTTGGCAGGCCAGAGTCAGCCCCAGCATTTT.